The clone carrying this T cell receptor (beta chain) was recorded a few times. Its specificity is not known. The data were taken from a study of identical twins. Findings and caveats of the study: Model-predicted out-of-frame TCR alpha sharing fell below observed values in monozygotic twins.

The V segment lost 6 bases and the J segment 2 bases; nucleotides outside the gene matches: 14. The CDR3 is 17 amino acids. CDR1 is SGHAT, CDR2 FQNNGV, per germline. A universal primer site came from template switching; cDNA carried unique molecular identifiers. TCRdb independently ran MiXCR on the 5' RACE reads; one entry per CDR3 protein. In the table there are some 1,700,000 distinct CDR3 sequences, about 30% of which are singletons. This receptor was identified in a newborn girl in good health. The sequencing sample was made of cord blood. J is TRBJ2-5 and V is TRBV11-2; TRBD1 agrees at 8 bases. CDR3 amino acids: CASSFGQGSFIQETQYF. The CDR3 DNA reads TGTGCCAGCAGTTTCGGACAGGGTAGCTTCATACAAGAGACCCAGTACTTC. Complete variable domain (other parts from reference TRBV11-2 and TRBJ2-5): EAGVAQSPRYKIIEKRQSVAFWCNPISGHATLYWYQQILGQGPKLLIQFQNNGVVDDSQLPKDRFSAERLKGVDSTLKIQPAKLEDSAVYLCASSFGQGSFIQETQYFGPGTRLLVL.